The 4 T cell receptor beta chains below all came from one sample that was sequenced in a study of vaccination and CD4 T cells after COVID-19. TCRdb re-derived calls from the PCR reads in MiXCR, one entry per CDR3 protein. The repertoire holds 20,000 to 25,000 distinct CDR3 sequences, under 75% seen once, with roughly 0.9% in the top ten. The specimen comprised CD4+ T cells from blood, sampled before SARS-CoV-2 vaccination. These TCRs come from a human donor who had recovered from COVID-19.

CDR3 residues: CASRTGQDMNTEAFF. CDR3 DNA sequence: TGTGCCAGCAGGACCGGACAGGACATGAACACTGAAGCTTTCTTT. The rearrangement joins TRBV2 to TRBJ1-1, with 7 nucleotides matching TRBD1. The CDR3 totals 15 residues. J gave up 0 bases and V 6 bases, and 7 bases lay outside the gene matches. Germline V gene data show CDR1 as SNHLY and CDR2 as FYNNEI.

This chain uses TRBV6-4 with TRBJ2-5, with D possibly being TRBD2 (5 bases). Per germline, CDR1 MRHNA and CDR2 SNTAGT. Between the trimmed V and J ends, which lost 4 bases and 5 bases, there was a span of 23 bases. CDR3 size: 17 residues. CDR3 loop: CASSVWPRTSFHETQYF. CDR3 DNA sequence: TGTGCCAGCAGTGTCTGGCCAAGAACTAGTTTTCATGAGACCCAGTACTTC.

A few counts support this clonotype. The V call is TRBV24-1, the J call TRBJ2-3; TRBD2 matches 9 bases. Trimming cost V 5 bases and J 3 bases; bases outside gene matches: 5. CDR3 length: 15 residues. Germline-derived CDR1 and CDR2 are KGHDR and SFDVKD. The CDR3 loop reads CATSVSSGATDTQYF. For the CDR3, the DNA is TGTGCCACCAGTGTCTCTAGCGGGGCAACAGATACGCAGTATTTT.

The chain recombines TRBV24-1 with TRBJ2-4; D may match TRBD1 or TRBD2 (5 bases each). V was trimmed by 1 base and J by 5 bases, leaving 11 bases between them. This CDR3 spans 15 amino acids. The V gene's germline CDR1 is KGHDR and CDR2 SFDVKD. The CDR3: CATSDFSGTENIQYF. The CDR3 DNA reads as TGTGCCACCAGTGATTTCTCAGGGACGGAAAACATTCAGTACTTC.